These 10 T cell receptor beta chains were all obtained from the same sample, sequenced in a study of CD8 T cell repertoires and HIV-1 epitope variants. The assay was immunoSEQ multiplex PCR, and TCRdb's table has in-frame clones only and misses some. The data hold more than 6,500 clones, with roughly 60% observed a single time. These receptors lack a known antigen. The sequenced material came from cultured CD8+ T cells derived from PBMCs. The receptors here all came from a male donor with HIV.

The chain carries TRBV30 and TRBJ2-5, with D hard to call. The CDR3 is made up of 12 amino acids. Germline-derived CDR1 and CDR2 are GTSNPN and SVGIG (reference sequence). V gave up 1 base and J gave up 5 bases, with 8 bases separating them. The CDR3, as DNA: TGTGCCTGGAGTGCGGTCCGGGAGACCCAGTACTTC. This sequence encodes CAWSAVRETQYF. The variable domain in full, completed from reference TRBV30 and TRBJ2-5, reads SQTIHQWPATLVQPVGSPLSLECTVEGTSNPNLYWYRQAAGRGLQLLFYSVGIGQISSEVPQNLSASRPQDRQFILSSKKLLLSDSGFYLCAWSAVRETQYFGPGTRLLVL.

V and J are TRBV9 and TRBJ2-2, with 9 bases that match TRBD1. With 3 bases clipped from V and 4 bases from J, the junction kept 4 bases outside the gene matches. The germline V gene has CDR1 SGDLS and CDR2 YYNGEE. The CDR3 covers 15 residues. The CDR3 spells CASSETGGSTGELFF. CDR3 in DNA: TGTGCCAGCAGCGAGACAGGGGGTAGCACCGGGGAGCTGTTTTTT.

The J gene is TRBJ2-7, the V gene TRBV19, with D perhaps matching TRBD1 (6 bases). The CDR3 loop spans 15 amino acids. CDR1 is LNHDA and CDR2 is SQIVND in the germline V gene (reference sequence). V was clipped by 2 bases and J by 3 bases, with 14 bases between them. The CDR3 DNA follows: TGTGCCAGTAGTATACTGACAGGCAGTAGCTACGAGCAGTACTTC. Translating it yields CASSILTGSSYEQYF.

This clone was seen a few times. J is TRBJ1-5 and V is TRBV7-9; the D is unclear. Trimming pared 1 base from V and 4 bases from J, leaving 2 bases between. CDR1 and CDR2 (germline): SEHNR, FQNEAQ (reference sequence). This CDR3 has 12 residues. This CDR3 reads CASSLGNQPQHF. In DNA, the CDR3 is TGTGCCAGCAGCTTAGGGAATCAGCCCCAGCATTTT.

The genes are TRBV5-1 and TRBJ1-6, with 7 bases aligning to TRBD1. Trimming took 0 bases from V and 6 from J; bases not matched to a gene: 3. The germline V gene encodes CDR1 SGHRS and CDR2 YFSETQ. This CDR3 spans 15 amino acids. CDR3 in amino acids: CASSLAPGGNSPLHF. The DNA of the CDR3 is TGCGCCAGCAGCTTGGCCCCAGGGGGTAATTCACCCCTCCACTTT. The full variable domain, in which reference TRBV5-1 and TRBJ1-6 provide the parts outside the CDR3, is KAGVTQTPRYLIKTRGQQVTLSCSPISGHRSVSWYQQTPGQGLQFLFEYFSETQRNKGNFPGRFSGRQFSNSRSEMNVSTLELGDSALYLCASSLAPGGNSPLHFGNGTRLTVT.

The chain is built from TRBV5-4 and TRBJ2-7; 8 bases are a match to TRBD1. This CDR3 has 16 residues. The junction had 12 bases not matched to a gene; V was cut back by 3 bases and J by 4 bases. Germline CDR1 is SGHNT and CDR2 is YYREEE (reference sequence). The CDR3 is CASSWQSTRGLYEQYF. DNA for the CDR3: TGTGCCAGCAGCTGGCAGTCGACCAGGGGGCTATACGAGCAGTACTTC.

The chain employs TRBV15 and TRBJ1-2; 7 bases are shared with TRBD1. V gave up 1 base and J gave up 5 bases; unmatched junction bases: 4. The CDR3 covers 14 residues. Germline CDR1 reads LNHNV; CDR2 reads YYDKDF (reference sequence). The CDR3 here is CATSRGSGGYGYTF. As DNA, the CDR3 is TGTGCCACCAGCAGAGGGTCAGGGGGATATGGCTACACCTTC. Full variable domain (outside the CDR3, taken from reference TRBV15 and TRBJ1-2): DAMVIQNPRYQVTQFGKPVTLSCSQTLNHNVMYWYQQKSSQAPKLLFHYYDKDFNNEADTPDNFQSRRPNTSFCFLDIRSPGLGDTAMYLCATSRGSGGYGYTFGSGTRLTVV.

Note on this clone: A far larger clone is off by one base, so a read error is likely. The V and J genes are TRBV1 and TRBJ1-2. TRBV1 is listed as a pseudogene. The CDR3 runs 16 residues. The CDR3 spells CTSSQDPPDLDYGYTF. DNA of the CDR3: TGCACCAGCAGCCAAGATCCCCCAGACTTGGACTATGGCTACACCTTC.

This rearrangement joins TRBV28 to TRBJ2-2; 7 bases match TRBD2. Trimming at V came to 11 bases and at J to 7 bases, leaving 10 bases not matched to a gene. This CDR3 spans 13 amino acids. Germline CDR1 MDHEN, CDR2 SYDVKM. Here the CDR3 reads CAAQSGGIGELFF. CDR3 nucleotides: TGTGCCGCCCAATCCGGGGGGATCGGGGAGCTGTTTTTT. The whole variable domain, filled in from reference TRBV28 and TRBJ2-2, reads DVKVTQSSRYLVKRTGEKVFLECVQDMDHENMFWYRQDPGLGLRLIYFSYDVKMKEKGDIPEGYSVSREKKERFSLILESASTNQTSMYLCAAQSGGIGELFFGEGSRLTVL.

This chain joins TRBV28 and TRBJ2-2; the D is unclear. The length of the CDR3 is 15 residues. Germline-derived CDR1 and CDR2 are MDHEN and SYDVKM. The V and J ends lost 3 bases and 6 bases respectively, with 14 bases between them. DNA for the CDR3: TGTGCCAGCAGTTTCGGAATAGATGTGGCCGGGGAGCTGTTTTTT. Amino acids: CASSFGIDVAGELFF.